Listed below are T cell receptor beta chains from one sample, sequenced in a study of T cell responses to AZD1222 COVID-19 vaccine. The data were produced by immunoSEQ multiplex PCR, yet TCRdb's version contains in-frame clones alone and is incomplete. The sample yields about 110,000 clones, around 82% seen once. The source material was peripheral blood, sampled on day 0 of AZD1222 vaccination. These receptors all come from an adult in good health. Each CDR3 is given with its conserved first and last residue. The order of the fields is clone size, D gene, V gene, J gene, CDR3 DNA, CDR3 protein. D genes are given only for firm matches. Not all rows give a size; the values are once, few, many and, for expanded clones, a class.

-	TRBD2	TRBV5-1	TRBJ2-7	TGCGCCAGCAGCTTGGTTGGGGGGGATTACGAGCAGTACTTC	CASSLVGGDYEQYF
once	TRBD1	TRBV11-2	TRBJ2-7	TGTGCCAGCAGCCTCCCCGGGACAGGGTTGTACGAGCAGTACTTC	CASSLPGTGLYEQYF
-	-	TRBV5-1	TRBJ2-2	TGCGCCAGCAGATTGGCACTAGCGAACACCGGGGAGCTGTTTTTT	CASRLALANTGELFF
-	-	TRBV27	TRBJ1-5	TGTGCCAGCAGTTTCCTAGGTTACAATCAGCCCCAGCATTTT	CASSFLGYNQPQHF
-	TRBD2	TRBV4-3	TRBJ2-1	TGCGCCAGCAGCCAAGAACTAGCGGGGGGGCCTTACAATGAGCAGTTCTTC	CASSQELAGGPYNEQFF
-	TRBD2	TRBV11-2	TRBJ2-1	TGTGCCAGCAGCCTCCGGAGTAGCGGGGTGACCTACAATGAGCAGTTCTTC	CASSLRSSGVTYNEQFF
-	TRBD2	TRBV18	TRBJ2-1	TGTGCCAGCTCCGCACCCGGAAGGACTAGCGGTGTCAATGAGCAGTTCTTC	CASSAPGRTSGVNEQFF
-	-	TRBV11-2	TRBJ2-1	TGTGCCAGCAGCTTAGGTTCAGCACACAATGAGCAGTTCTTC	CASSLGSAHNEQFF
-	-	TRBV11-2	TRBJ1-2	TGTGCCAGCAGCTTAGATAGGAGCTTGAGGAGCAGGGAGCAGCGGTATGGCTACACCTTC	CASSLDRSLRSREQRYGYTF
-	-	TRBV6-5	TRBJ2-2	TGTGCCAGCACTTCTACCGGGGAGCTGTTTTTT	CASTSTGELFF
-	TRBD1	TRBV27	TRBJ1-2	TGTGCCAGCAGGGACAGGGGGCTCGGCTACACCTTC	CASRDRGLGYTF
-	-	TRBV4-3	TRBJ1-2	TGCGCCAGCAGCCAATTACAGGGAACTCCTAACGGCTACACCTTC	CASSQLQGTPNGYTF
few	-	TRBV3-1/TRBV3-2	TRBJ2-2	TGTGCCAGCAGCCAAGATGCGCGGGGTCCCGGGGAGCTGTTTTTT	CASSQDARGPGELFF
-	-	TRBV2	TRBJ1-3	TGTGCCAGCACCCGATCTTATGGAAACACCATATATTTT	CASTRSYGNTIYF
-	TRBD2	TRBV9	TRBJ2-1	TGTGCCAGCAGCGCGGGGGGAGGTTACAATGAGCAGTTCTTC	CASSAGGGYNEQFF
once	-	TRBV7-2	TRBJ1-2	TGTGCCAGCAGCTTCGCAGATAACTATGGCTACACCTTC	CASSFADNYGYTF
few	-	TRBV27	TRBJ1-5	TGTGCCAGCCGGGGAAGGGTTAGCAATCAGCCCCAGCATTTT	CASRGRVSNQPQHF
-	TRBD2	TRBV19	TRBJ2-1	TGTGCCAGTAGTAAGGCTAGCGGGGGGAAGTATGAGCAGTTCTTC	CASSKASGGKYEQFF
-	-	TRBV6-4	TRBJ1-2	TGTGCCAGCAGTGATCCCGGGAGTGGCTACACCTTC	CASSDPGSGYTF
-	TRBD1	TRBV7-2	TRBJ1-4	TGTGCCAGCAGCTTAAGGAACAGGGGAGGGACTAATGAAAAACTGTTTTTT	CASSLRNRGGTNEKLFF
-	TRBD1	TRBV2	TRBJ1-5	TGTGCCAGCGGGGACAGCCTTAATCAGCCCCAGCATTTT	CASGDSLNQPQHF
-	-	TRBV19	TRBJ2-5	TGTGCCAGTAGTAAGGGAGATGCCTTAGGAAGAGAGACCCAGTACTTC	CASSKGDALGRETQYF
-	-	TRBV7-9	TRBJ1-1	TGTGCCAGCAGCTTACATATAGGTGGAGCTTTCTTT	CASSLHIGGAFF
-	-	TRBV7-9	TRBJ1-4	TGTGCCAGCAGGGAGGACGACAGGCTGGAAAAACTGTTTTTT	CASREDDRLEKLFF
-	TRBD2	TRBV7-6	TRBJ2-3	TGTGCCAGCAGCCCGACTAGCCCTTCCAGCACAGATACGCAGTATTTT	CASSPTSPSSTDTQYF
-	TRBD1	TRBV7-2	TRBJ1-2	TGTGCCAGCAGCTTACCGACCCATAGGGACAGAAACTATGGCTACACCTTC	CASSLPTHRDRNYGYTF
-	-	TRBV6-5	TRBJ1-6	TGTGCCAGCAGTTACTCGGTTTCCAAGCCCCTCCACTTT	CASSYSVSKPLHF
-	-	TRBV19	TRBJ2-2	TGTGCCAGTAGTATAGATTCCGGGGGCACCGGGGAGCTGTTTTTT	CASSIDSGGTGELFF
-	-	TRBV2	TRBJ2-4	TGTGCCAGCAGTGAACAGGGGCGAGACATTCAGTACTTC	CASSEQGRDIQYF
few	-	TRBV12-1	TRBJ2-2	TGTGCCAGCAGCTTCTTGAGCTGGGGACACTTGGGCACCGGGGAGCTGTTTTTT	CASSFLSWGHLGTGELFF
-	TRBD1	TRBV7-2	TRBJ1-4	TGTGCCAGCACTGGGACAGGCTCAACTAATGAAAAACTGTTTTTT	CASTGTGSTNEKLFF
-	TRBD1	TRBV2	TRBJ1-1	TGTGCCAGCAGCCGACAGGGGAACACTGAAGCTTTCTTT	CASSRQGNTEAFF